Shown below are 4 T cell receptor beta chains from a single sample sequenced in a study of T cells expressing NK-cell markers (dated by TCRdb to 2020 to 2021). Receptors were amplified or captured by 5' RACE. Sequencing used an Illumina HiSeq 2000. TCRdb reprocessed the reads and provides one entry for every CDR3 protein sequence; no DNA is given. The table kept for this sample lists 400,000 to 550,000 distinct CDR3 sequences. The top ten clonotypes cover roughly 7.2% of the sample. The specimen sequenced was blood T cells: a sorted CD56 or NKG2C T cell subset, CD4+ or CD8+ T cells, or bulk PBMC T cells (not recorded which). The receptor set was obtained from a woman aged 18 to 75 in good health.

The rearrangement joins TRBV10-3 to TRBJ2-2; without DNA, the TCRdb call of TRBD1 cannot be checked. CDR1 ENHRY and CDR2 SYGVKD come from the germline V gene. The CDR3 covers 15 residues. CDR3 residues: CAIRARQGDTGELFF.

This chain uses TRBV12-3 or TRBV12-4 with TRBJ2-2; TCRdb indicates TRBD2, and absent DNA this call remains unverified. The CDR3 extends over 14 amino acids. CDR3 amino acids: CASSTRLGTGELFF.

V is TRBV9 and J is TRBJ2-7; there is no DNA to check the TCRdb D call of TRBD1. The CDR3 extends over 14 amino acids. In germline, CDR1 is SGDLS, CDR2 YYNGEE. The CDR3 spells CASSVGGATYEQYF.

J is TRBJ2-6 and V is TRBV6-1. The germline gives CDR1 MNHNS, CDR2 SASEGT. The CDR3 totals 13 residues. CDR3 region: CASRESGANVLTF.